This TCR beta chain was recovered during a study of OX40 agonist ivuxolimab in advanced cancers. Study-wide context: Prior checkpoint blockade (anti-PD-1, anti-PD-L1 or anti-CTLA-4) was permitted; less than 45% had it. Study-wide results and limits: With doses of 0.1 to 3.0 mg/kg, CD4+ and CD8+ blood T cells had undergone clonal expansion by week 6. Specificity for antigen went undetermined in the expanded peripheral T cells. There were, on average, more expanded clones in CD8+ T cells than in CD4+.

For this clone: Its target is unknown.

Only in-frame clones appear in the TCRdb table, and some are missing; sequencing was by immunoSEQ multiplex PCR. The data contain over 70,000 clones, 65% to 90% of them singletons. V lost 7 bases, J lost 3 bases, and 8 bases stayed unmatched. CDR1 and CDR2 from the germline V gene are SNHLY and FYNNEI. This CDR3 has 16 residues. V and J are TRBV2 and TRBJ2-3, with 12 bases identical to TRBD1. The TCR was taken from an adult with an advanced solid tumor such as melanoma, head and neck, liver or kidney cancer. The material was CD4+ or CD8+ T cells sorted from blood, obtained in a trial of the OX40 agonist ivuxolimab. This CDR3 is CASNGDRGRGTDTQYF. CDR3 in DNA: TGTGCCAGCAATGGGGACAGGGGGCGCGGGACAGATACGCAGTATTTT.